This TCR beta chain is drawn from a study of blood T cell dynamics during melanoma immunotherapy. TCRdb keeps only in-frame clones here, not all; method: immunoSEQ multiplex PCR. The data show 8,000 to 13,000 clones, with 75% to 90% seen just once and about 3.8% held by the top ten. Time point noted: week 3, after first cycle of checkpoint inhibitor. Germline assignment: CDR1 SEHNR and CDR2 FQNEAQ (reference sequence). Trimming stripped 0 bases from V and 3 bases from J, with 2 bases between. This CDR3 contains 12 residues. This sequence was found in a human donor with melanoma. The sequencing here drew on blood, taken from a patient treated with checkpoint blockade. The chain couples TRBV7-9 to TRBJ1-1; no reliable D call. The DNA for the CDR3 is TGTGCCAGCAGCTTAGCCTACACTGAAGCTTTCTTT. Translating gives CASSLAYTEAFF.